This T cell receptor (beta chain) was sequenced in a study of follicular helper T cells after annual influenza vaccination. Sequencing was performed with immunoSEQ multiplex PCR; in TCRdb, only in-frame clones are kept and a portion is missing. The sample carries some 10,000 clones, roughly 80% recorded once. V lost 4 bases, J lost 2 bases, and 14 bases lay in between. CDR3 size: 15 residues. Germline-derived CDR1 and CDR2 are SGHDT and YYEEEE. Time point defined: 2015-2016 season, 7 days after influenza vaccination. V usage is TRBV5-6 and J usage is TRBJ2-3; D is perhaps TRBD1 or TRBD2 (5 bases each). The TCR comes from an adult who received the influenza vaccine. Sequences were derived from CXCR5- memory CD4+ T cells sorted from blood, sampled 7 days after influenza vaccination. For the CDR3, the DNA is TGTGCCAGCAGCCGGCGGGCCGGGGCCACAGATACGCAGTATTTT. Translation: CASSRRAGATDTQYF.